Listed here is a single T cell receptor beta chain. This entry comes from a study of blood T cell repertoires in COVID-19. Study in general: Acute and convalescent COVID-19 specimens originated in the United States, Italy and Spain. The cDNA or gDNA used as material had been derived from T cells, B-cell-depleted T cells, or PBMCs.

In the original processing: Reference gene primer amplification gave nucleated cell count estimates. Only in-frame clones appear in the TCRdb table, and some are missing; sequencing was by immunoSEQ multiplex PCR. The V and J calls and clone size were taken over from that table, and D and trimming were inferred from the DNA. The table lists around 200,000 clones, about nine tenths of them singletons, with under 25% in the top ten. Sample: peripheral blood. This sequence originates from a man aged 70-80 years with active or convalescent COVID-19.

The CDR3 coding sequence is TGTGCCAGCAGGACAGGGGGCGTCTATGGCTACACCTTC. Translating gives CASRTGGVYGYTF. The chain employs TRBV2 and TRBJ1-2, with TRBD1 identical over 10 bases. V lost 6 bases to trimming and J lost 4 bases; unmatched junction nucleotides: 2. This CDR3 is built from 13 residues. Germline values: CDR1 SNHLY, CDR2 FYNNEI. Full variable domain (rest looked up from reference TRBV2 and TRBJ1-2): EPEVTQTPSHQVTQMGQEVILRCVPISNHLYFYWYRQILGQKVEFLVSFYNNEISEKSEIFDDQFSVERPDGSNFTLKIRSTKLEDSAMYFCASRTGGVYGYTFGSGTRLTVV.